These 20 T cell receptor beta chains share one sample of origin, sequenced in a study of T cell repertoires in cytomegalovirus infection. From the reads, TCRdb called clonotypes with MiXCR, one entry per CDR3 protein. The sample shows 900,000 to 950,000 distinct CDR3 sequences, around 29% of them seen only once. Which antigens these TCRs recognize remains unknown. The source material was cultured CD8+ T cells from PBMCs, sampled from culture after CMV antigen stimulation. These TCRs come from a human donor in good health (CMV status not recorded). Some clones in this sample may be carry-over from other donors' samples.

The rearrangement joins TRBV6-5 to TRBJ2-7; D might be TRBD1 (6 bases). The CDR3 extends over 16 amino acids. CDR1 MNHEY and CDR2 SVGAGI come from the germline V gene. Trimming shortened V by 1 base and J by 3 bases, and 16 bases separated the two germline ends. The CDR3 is CASSYFPRDNIYEQYF. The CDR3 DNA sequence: TGTGCCAGCAGTTACTTCCCACGGGACAACATCTACGAGCAGTACTTC.

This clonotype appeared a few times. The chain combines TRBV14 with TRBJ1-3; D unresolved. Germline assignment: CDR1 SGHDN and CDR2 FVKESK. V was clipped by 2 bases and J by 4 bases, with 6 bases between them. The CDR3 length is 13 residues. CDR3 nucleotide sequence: TGTGCCAGCAGCCAACCTGGGGGAAACACCATATATTTT. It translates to CASSQPGGNTIYF.

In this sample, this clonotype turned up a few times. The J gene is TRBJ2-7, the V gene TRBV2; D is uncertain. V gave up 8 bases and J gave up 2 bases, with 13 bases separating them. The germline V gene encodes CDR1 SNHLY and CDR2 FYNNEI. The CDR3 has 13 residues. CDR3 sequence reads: CASGWTDAYEQYV. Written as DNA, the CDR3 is TGTGCCAGCGGGTGGACGGATGCCTACGAGCAGTACGTC.

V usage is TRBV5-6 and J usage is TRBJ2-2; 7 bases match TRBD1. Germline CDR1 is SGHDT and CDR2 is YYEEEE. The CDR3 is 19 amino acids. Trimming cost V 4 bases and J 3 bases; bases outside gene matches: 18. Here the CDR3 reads CASSPGTDPVFHDTGELFF. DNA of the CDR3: TGTGCCAGCAGCCCCGGGACAGACCCGGTCTTTCACGACACCGGGGAGCTGTTTTTT.

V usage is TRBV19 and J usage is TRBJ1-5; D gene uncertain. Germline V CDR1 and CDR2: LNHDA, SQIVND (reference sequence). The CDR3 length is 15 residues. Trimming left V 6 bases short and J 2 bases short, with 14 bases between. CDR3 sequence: CASSPMGYGNQPQHF. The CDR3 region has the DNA TGTGCCAGTAGCCCCATGGGCTATGGCAATCAGCCCCAGCATTTT.

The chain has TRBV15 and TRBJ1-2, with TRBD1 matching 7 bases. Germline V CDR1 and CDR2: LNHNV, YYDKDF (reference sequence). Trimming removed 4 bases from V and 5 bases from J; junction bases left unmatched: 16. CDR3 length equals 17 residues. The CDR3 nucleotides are TGTGCCACCAGCAAGGACAGGACGATCGGCTTGGCTTATGGCTACACCTTC. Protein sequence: CATSKDRTIGLAYGYTF.

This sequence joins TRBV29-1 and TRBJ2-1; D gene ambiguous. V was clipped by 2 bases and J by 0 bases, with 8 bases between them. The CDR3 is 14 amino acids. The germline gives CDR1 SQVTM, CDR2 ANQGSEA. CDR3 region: CSVESGSSYNEQFF. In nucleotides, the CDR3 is TGCAGCGTTGAATCAGGCAGCTCCTACAATGAGCAGTTCTTC.

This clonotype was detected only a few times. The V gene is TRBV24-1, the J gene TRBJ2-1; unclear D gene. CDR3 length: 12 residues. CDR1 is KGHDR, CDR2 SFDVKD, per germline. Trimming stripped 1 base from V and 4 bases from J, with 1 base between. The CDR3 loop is CATSDLYNEQFF. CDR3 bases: TGTGCCACCAGTGATTTATACAATGAGCAGTTCTTC.

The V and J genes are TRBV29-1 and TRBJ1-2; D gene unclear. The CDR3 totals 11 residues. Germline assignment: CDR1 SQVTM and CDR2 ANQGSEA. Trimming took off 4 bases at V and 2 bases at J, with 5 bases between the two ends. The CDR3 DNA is TGCAGCGTTGCGGGGAACTATGGCTACACCTTC. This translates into CSVAGNYGYTF.

The CDR3 here is CASSLAASGGVDEQFF. Written as DNA, the CDR3 is TGCGCCAGCAGCTTGGCGGCTAGCGGGGGGGTGGATGAGCAGTTCTTC. This chain links TRBV5-1 with TRBJ2-1; 12 positions agree with TRBD2. After removal of 0 bases from V and 8 bases from J, the junction contained 6 bases not matched to a gene. This CDR3 is 16 amino acids long. Germline-derived CDR1 and CDR2 are SGHRS and YFSETQ. Full variable domain (missing parts from reference TRBV5-1 and TRBJ2-1): KAGVTQTPRYLIKTRGQQVTLSCSPISGHRSVSWYQQTPGQGLQFLFEYFSETQRNKGNFPGRFSGRQFSNSRSEMNVSTLELGDSALYLCASSLAASGGVDEQFFGPGTRLTVL.

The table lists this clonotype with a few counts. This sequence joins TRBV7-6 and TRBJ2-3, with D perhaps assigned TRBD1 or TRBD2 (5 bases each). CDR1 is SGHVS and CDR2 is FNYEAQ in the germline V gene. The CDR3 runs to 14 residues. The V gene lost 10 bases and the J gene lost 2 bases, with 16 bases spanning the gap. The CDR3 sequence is CATAQLGDTDTQYF. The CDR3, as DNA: TGTGCCACCGCCCAATTGGGGGACACAGATACGCAGTATTTT. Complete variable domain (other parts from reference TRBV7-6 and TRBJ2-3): GAGVSQSPRYKVTKRGQDVALRCDPISGHVSLYWYRQALGQGPEFLTYFNYEAQQDKSGLPNDRFSAERPEGSISTLTIQRTEQRDSAMYRCATAQLGDTDTQYFGPGTRLTVL.

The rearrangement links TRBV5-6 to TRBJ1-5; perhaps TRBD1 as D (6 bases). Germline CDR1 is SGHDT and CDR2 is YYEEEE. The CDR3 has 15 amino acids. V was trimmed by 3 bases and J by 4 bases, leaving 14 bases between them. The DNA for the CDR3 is TGTGCCAGCAGCTATGGACAGTATGCTAATCAGCCCCAGCATTTT. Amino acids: CASSYGQYANQPQHF.

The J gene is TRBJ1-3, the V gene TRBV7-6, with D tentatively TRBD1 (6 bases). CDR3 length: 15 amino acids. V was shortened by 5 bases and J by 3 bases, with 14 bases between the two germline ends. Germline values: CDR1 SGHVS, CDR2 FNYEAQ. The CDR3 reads CASSAWGASGNTIYF. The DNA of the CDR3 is TGTGCCAGCAGCGCCTGGGGGGCTAGTGGAAACACCATATATTTT.

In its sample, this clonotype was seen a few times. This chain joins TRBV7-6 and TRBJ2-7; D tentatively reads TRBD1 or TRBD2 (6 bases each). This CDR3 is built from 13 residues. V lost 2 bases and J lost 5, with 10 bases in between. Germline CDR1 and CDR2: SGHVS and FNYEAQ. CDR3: CASSLTGANEQYF. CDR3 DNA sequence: TGTGCCAGCAGCTTAACGGGGGCCAACGAGCAGTACTTC.

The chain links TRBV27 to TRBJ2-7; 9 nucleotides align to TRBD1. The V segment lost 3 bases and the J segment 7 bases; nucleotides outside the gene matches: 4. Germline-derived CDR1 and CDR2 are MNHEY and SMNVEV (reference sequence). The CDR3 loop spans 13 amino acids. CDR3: CASSFNRGREQYF. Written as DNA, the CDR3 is TGTGCCAGCAGTTTCAACAGGGGGCGAGAGCAGTACTTC.

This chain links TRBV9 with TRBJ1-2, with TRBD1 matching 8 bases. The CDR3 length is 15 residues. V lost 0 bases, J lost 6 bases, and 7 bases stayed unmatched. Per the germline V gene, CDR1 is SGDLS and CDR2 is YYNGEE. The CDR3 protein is CASSVGDRGGDGYTF. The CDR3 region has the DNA TGTGCCAGCAGCGTAGGAGACAGGGGCGGAGATGGCTACACCTTC.

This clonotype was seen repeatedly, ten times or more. The CDR3 DNA is TGTGCCAGCAGCGCGCCGGGACATTTTAACACTGAAGCTTTCTTT. Amino acid sequence: CASSAPGHFNTEAFF. The rearrangement links TRBV7-9 to TRBJ1-1, with D possibly matching TRBD1 (6 bases). V lost 5 bases, J lost 2 bases, and 15 bases lay in between. Germline-derived CDR1 and CDR2 are SEHNR and FQNEAQ (reference sequence). The CDR3 is made up of 15 amino acids.

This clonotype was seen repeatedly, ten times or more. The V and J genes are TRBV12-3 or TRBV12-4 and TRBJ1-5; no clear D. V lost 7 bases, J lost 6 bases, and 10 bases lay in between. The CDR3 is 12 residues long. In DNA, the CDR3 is TGTGCCAGCATGTTTGGGGTTCAGCCCCAGCATTTT. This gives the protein CASMFGVQPQHF.

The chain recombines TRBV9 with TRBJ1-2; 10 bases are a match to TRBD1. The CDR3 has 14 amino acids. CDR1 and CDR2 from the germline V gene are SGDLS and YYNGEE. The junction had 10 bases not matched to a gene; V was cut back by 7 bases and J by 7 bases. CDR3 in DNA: TGTGCCAGCGGTTTTTGGACAGGGGGAACTGGCTACACCTTC. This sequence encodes CASGFWTGGTGYTF.

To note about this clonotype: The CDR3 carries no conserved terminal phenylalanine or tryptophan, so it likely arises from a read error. This CDR3 reads CASSSQLRGGTDTQYY. Here the CDR3 DNA reads TGTGCCAGCAGTTCTCAGCTGCGGGGCGGCACAGATACGCAGTATTAT. The chain is built from TRBV12-3 or TRBV12-4 and TRBJ2-3; the D gene is possibly TRBD2 (6 bases). CDR3 length: 16 amino acids. V was trimmed by 4 bases and J by 1 base, leaving 15 bases between them.